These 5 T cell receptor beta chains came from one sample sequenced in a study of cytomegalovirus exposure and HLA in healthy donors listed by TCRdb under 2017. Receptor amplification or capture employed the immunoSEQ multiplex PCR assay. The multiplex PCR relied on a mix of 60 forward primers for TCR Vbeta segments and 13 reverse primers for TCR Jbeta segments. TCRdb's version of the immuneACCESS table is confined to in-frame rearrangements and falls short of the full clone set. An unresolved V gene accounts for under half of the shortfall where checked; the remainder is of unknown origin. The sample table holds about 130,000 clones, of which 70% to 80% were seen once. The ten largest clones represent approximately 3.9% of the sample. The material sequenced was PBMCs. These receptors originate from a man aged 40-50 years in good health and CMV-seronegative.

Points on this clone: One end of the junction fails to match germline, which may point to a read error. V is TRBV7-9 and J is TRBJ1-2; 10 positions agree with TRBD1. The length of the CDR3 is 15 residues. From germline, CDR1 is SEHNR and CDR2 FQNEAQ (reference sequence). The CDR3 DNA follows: TGTTCCAGCAGCATGACAGGGGGCCTCAACTATGGCTACACCTTC. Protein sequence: CSSSMTGGLNYGYTF.

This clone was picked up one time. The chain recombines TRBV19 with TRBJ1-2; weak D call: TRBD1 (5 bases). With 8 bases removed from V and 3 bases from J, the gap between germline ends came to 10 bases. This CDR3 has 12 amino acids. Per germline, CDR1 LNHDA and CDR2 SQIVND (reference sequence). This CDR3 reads CASYRGDYGYTF. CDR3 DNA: TGTGCCAGTTACCGGGGGGACTATGGCTACACCTTC.

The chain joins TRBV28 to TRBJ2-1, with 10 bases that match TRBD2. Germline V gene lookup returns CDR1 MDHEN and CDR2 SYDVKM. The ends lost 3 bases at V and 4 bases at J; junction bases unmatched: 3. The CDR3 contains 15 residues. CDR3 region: CASSFISGGYNEQFF. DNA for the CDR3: TGTGCCAGCAGTTTTATTAGCGGGGGGTACAATGAGCAGTTCTTC. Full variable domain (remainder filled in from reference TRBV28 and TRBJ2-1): DVKVTQSSRYLVKRTGEKVFLECVQDMDHENMFWYRQDPGLGLRLIYFSYDVKMKEKGDIPEGYSVSREKKERFSLILESASTNQTSMYLCASSFISGGYNEQFFGPGTRLTVL.

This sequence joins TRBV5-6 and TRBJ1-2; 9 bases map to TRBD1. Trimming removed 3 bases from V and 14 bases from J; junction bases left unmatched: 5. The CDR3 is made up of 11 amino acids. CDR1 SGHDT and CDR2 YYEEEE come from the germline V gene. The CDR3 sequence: CASSSGQGITF. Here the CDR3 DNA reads TGTGCCAGCAGCTCGGGACAGGGAATAACCTTC.

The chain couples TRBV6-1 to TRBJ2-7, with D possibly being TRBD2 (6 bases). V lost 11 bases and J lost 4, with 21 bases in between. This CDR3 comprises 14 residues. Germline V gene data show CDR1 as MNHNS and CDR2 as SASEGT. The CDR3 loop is CAGSRGKGWYEQYF. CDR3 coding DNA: TGTGCCGGGAGTCGGGGGAAGGGGTGGTACGAGCAGTACTTC.